This is a list of T cell receptor beta chains from one sample in a study of T cells in Graves' hyperthyroidism and ophthalmopathy. TCRdb ran MiXCR on the multiplex PCR reads and lists one entry per CDR3 protein. The sample has 640,000 or so distinct CDR3 sequences, 14% seen once. Material for sequencing was blood. These receptor sequences come from a woman aged 18-29 years with Graves' ophthalmopathy. CDR3s include the opening cysteine and the closing phenylalanine or tryptophan. The D gene is left open where the match is weak. Clone size is shown for a subset of rows, as once, few, many or a class of expanded clone.

V gene: TRBV28; D gene: -; CDR3 length: 14; clone size: many; J gene: TRBJ1-6; CDR3 protein: CASSFSSHNSPLHF; CDR3 DNA: TGTGCCAGCAGTTTTTCATCTCATAATTCACCCCTCCACTTT
V gene: TRBV30; D gene: TRBD2; CDR3 length: 12; clone size: many; J gene: TRBJ2-7; CDR3 protein: CASRDYPYEQYF; CDR3 DNA: TGTGCCTCAAGGGACTACCCCTACGAGCAGTACTTC
V gene: TRBV28; D gene: -; CDR3 length: 12; clone size: -; J gene: TRBJ2-7; CDR3 protein: CASSFISYVQYF; CDR3 DNA: TGTGCCAGCAGTTTCATTTCCTACGTGCAGTACTTC
V gene: TRBV12-3/TRBV12-4; D gene: TRBD2; CDR3 length: 15; clone size: many; J gene: TRBJ2-1; CDR3 protein: CASSLRLAGVNEQFF; CDR3 DNA: TGTGCCAGCAGTTTAAGACTAGCGGGAGTTAATGAGCAGTTCTTC
V gene: TRBV29-1; D gene: TRBD1; CDR3 length: 14; clone size: many; J gene: TRBJ2-1; CDR3 protein: CSGREQGGGNEQFF; CDR3 DNA: TGCAGCGGCCGCGAACAGGGGGGAGGCAATGAGCAGTTCTTC
V gene: TRBV27; D gene: -; CDR3 length: 13; clone size: many; J gene: TRBJ2-7; CDR3 protein: CASSSPKAYEQYF; CDR3 DNA: TGTGCCAGCAGTTCCCCCAAGGCCTACGAGCAGTACTTC
V gene: TRBV28; D gene: -; CDR3 length: 16; clone size: many; J gene: TRBJ2-7; CDR3 protein: CASSHRGRLANYEQYF; CDR3 DNA: TGTGCCAGCAGTCACAGGGGTAGACTAGCGAACTACGAGCAGTACTTC
V gene: TRBV20-1; D gene: -; CDR3 length: 13; clone size: many; J gene: TRBJ2-1; CDR3 protein: CSTEGGGVNEQFF; CDR3 DNA: TGCAGTACCGAGGGAGGGGGGGTCAATGAGCAGTTCTTC
V gene: TRBV6-1; D gene: -; CDR3 length: 13; clone size: many; J gene: TRBJ2-3; CDR3 protein: CASLWRSVDTQYF; CDR3 DNA: TGTGCCAGCTTATGGCGATCGGTAGATACGCAGTATTTT
V gene: TRBV2; D gene: TRBD2; CDR3 length: 17; clone size: many; J gene: TRBJ2-1; CDR3 protein: CASRARSGTSADNEQFF; CDR3 DNA: TGTGCCAGCAGAGCCAGATCCGGGACTAGCGCTGACAATGAGCAGTTCTTC
V gene: TRBV5-1; D gene: TRBD1; CDR3 length: 14; clone size: many; J gene: TRBJ2-7; CDR3 protein: CASRRDRGNYEQYF; CDR3 DNA: TGCGCCAGCAGAAGGGACAGGGGGAATTACGAGCAGTACTTC
V gene: TRBV7-9; D gene: TRBD2; CDR3 length: 16; clone size: many; J gene: TRBJ2-5; CDR3 protein: CASSPDASGRRKTQYF; CDR3 DNA: TGTGCCAGCAGTCCGGATGCTAGCGGGAGGAGGAAGACCCAGTACTTC
V gene: TRBV12-3/TRBV12-4; D gene: TRBD2; CDR3 length: 17; clone size: -; J gene: TRBJ2-1; CDR3 protein: CASRPPGLAETYNEQFF; CDR3 DNA: TGTGCCAGCAGACCTCCGGGACTAGCGGAGACCTACAATGAGCAGTTCTTC
V gene: TRBV2; D gene: -; CDR3 length: 12; clone size: many; J gene: TRBJ2-5; CDR3 protein: CASSEGVFAQYF; CDR3 DNA: TGTGCCAGCAGTGAAGGGGTTTTCGCCCAGTACTTC
V gene: TRBV11-3; D gene: TRBD2; CDR3 length: 14; clone size: many; J gene: TRBJ2-2; CDR3 protein: CASSPRGSNGELFF; CDR3 DNA: TGTGCCAGCAGCCCCCGCGGGAGCAACGGGGAGCTGTTTTTT
V gene: TRBV9; D gene: TRBD1; CDR3 length: 16; clone size: few; J gene: TRBJ2-1; CDR3 protein: CASRDGPGQFLGEQFF; CDR3 DNA: TGTGCCAGCAGGGACGGCCCGGGACAGTTTCTGGGTGAGCAGTTCTTC
V gene: TRBV6-2/TRBV6-3; D gene: TRBD2; CDR3 length: 16; clone size: many; J gene: TRBJ2-1; CDR3 protein: CASSYPRREFGNEQFF; CDR3 DNA: TGTGCCAGCAGTTACCCCAGGCGGGAGTTTGGAAATGAGCAGTTCTTC
V gene: TRBV5-1; D gene: TRBD2; CDR3 length: 20; clone size: once; J gene: TRBJ2-1; CDR3 protein: CASSAGLAGASGLSYNEQFF; CDR3 DNA: TGCGCCAGCAGCGCCGGACTAGCGGGAGCCTCAGGGCTCTCCTACAATGAGCAGTTCTTC
V gene: TRBV12-3/TRBV12-4; D gene: -; CDR3 length: 12; clone size: -; J gene: TRBJ1-2; CDR3 protein: CASSLGVAGYTF; CDR3 DNA: TGTGCCAGCAGTTTAGGTGTTGCTGGCTACACCTTC
V gene: TRBV5-1; D gene: -; CDR3 length: 15; clone size: few; J gene: TRBJ1-3; CDR3 protein: CASSLTANSGNTIYF; CDR3 DNA: TGCGCCAGCAGCTTGACAGCCAACTCTGGAAACACCATATATTTT
V gene: TRBV27; D gene: -; CDR3 length: 14; clone size: many; J gene: TRBJ2-7; CDR3 protein: CASGTLRNSYEQYF; CDR3 DNA: TGTGCCAGCGGAACACTCCGCAACTCCTACGAGCAGTACTTC
V gene: TRBV11-2; D gene: TRBD1; CDR3 length: 16; clone size: once; J gene: TRBJ1-2; CDR3 protein: CASSLGGTGENYGYTF; CDR3 DNA: TGTGCCAGCAGCTTGGGAGGGACAGGGGAAAACTATGGCTACACCTTC
V gene: TRBV6-1; D gene: -; CDR3 length: 15; clone size: -; J gene: TRBJ1-6; CDR3 protein: CASSLGQTPNSPLHF; CDR3 DNA: TGTGCCAGCAGTCTAGGACAGACCCCCAATTCACCCCTCCACTTT
V gene: TRBV5-6; D gene: -; CDR3 length: 15; clone size: -; J gene: TRBJ2-1; CDR3 protein: CASSLGVGAPNEQFF; CDR3 DNA: TGTGCCAGCAGCTTGGGGGTAGGGGCCCCCAATGAGCAGTTCTTC
V gene: TRBV11-3; D gene: TRBD1; CDR3 length: 18; clone size: many; J gene: TRBJ2-5; CDR3 protein: CASSSLWQGAQGQETQYF; CDR3 DNA: TGTGCCAGCAGCTCCCTGTGGCAGGGGGCGCAGGGCCAAGAGACCCAGTACTTC
V gene: TRBV28; D gene: -; CDR3 length: 16; clone size: many; J gene: TRBJ2-7; CDR3 protein: CASSPTATWASYEQYF; CDR3 DNA: TGTGCCAGCAGCCCGACGGCTACGTGGGCCTCCTACGAGCAGTACTTC
V gene: TRBV6-2/TRBV6-3; D gene: -; CDR3 length: 17; clone size: many; J gene: TRBJ2-7; CDR3 protein: CATGPLGYKVRPEGQYF; CDR3 DNA: TGTGCCACCGGACCCCTGGGGTACAAGGTCCGCCCGGAGGGGCAGTACTTC
V gene: TRBV19; D gene: -; CDR3 length: 13; clone size: many; J gene: TRBJ1-2; CDR3 protein: CASRPATEKGYTF; CDR3 DNA: TGTGCCAGTAGACCCGCCACCGAGAAGGGCTACACCTTC
V gene: TRBV4-1; D gene: -; CDR3 length: 13; clone size: -; J gene: TRBJ1-6; CDR3 protein: CASSPRGASPLHF; CDR3 DNA: TGCGCCAGCAGCCCCCGGGGGGCTTCACCCCTCCACTTT
V gene: TRBV20-1; D gene: -; CDR3 length: 13; clone size: many; J gene: TRBJ2-1; CDR3 protein: CSAPTSYRNEQFF; CDR3 DNA: TGCAGTGCCCCTACTAGTTATAGAAATGAGCAGTTCTTC
V gene: TRBV11-3; D gene: TRBD1; CDR3 length: 14; clone size: few; J gene: TRBJ2-4; CDR3 protein: CASSPRQGAGIQYF; CDR3 DNA: TGTGCCAGCAGCCCTCGACAGGGGGCAGGAATTCAGTACTTC
V gene: TRBV5-1; D gene: TRBD1; CDR3 length: 16; clone size: -; J gene: TRBJ2-5; CDR3 protein: CASSSQDRGLQETQYF; CDR3 DNA: TGCGCCAGCAGCTCCCAGGACAGGGGGCTCCAAGAGACCCAGTACTTC
V gene: TRBV6-1; D gene: -; CDR3 length: 14; clone size: few; J gene: TRBJ1-5; CDR3 protein: CASSEESSNQPQHF; CDR3 DNA: TGTGCCAGCAGTGAAGAATCTAGCAATCAGCCCCAGCATTTT
V gene: TRBV6-1; D gene: -; CDR3 length: 13; clone size: -; J gene: TRBJ2-5; CDR3 protein: CASSFTQGETQYF; CDR3 DNA: TGTGCCAGCAGTTTCACCCAGGGAGAGACCCAGTACTTC
V gene: TRBV7-8; D gene: TRBD1; CDR3 length: 13; clone size: -; J gene: TRBJ1-2; CDR3 protein: CASSFQGARGYTF; CDR3 DNA: TGTGCCAGCAGCTTTCAGGGGGCGAGGGGCTACACCTTC
V gene: TRBV29-1; D gene: -; CDR3 length: 13; clone size: many; J gene: TRBJ2-6; CDR3 protein: CSVPQQGANVLTF; CDR3 DNA: TGCAGCGTTCCCCAACAAGGGGCCAACGTCCTGACTTTC
V gene: TRBV5-1; D gene: TRBD1; CDR3 length: 16; clone size: many; J gene: TRBJ1-1; CDR3 protein: CASSLEGAGQYTEAFF; CDR3 DNA: TGCGCCAGCAGCTTGGAGGGGGCAGGCCAGTACACTGAAGCTTTCTTT
V gene: TRBV2; D gene: -; CDR3 length: 15; clone size: many; J gene: TRBJ2-3; CDR3 protein: CASSDRGYSTDTQYF; CDR3 DNA: TGTGCCAGCAGTGACCGGGGTTATAGCACAGATACGCAGTATTTT
V gene: TRBV10-3; D gene: -; CDR3 length: 14; clone size: -; J gene: TRBJ1-1; CDR3 protein: CAISETGGNTEAFF; CDR3 DNA: TGTGCCATCAGTGAGACTGGGGGGAACACTGAAGCTTTCTTT
V gene: TRBV11-2; D gene: TRBD2; CDR3 length: 16; clone size: -; J gene: TRBJ2-1; CDR3 protein: CASSWGLAGGHNEQFF; CDR3 DNA: TGTGCCAGCAGCTGGGGACTAGCGGGCGGCCACAATGAGCAGTTCTTC
V gene: TRBV27; D gene: TRBD2; CDR3 length: 15; clone size: few; J gene: TRBJ2-1; CDR3 protein: CASRPGTSGGWEQFF; CDR3 DNA: TGTGCCAGCAGACCCGGGACTAGCGGGGGATGGGAGCAGTTCTTC
V gene: TRBV3-1; D gene: -; CDR3 length: 13; clone size: many; J gene: TRBJ2-7; CDR3 protein: CASSQARGGEQYF; CDR3 DNA: TGTGCCAGCAGCCAAGCCAGGGGCGGCGAGCAGTACTTC
V gene: TRBV7-2; D gene: -; CDR3 length: 14; clone size: many; J gene: TRBJ2-5; CDR3 protein: CASSPPQGSETQYF; CDR3 DNA: TGTGCCAGCAGCCCACCGCAAGGGTCGGAGACCCAGTACTTC
V gene: TRBV7-2; D gene: TRBD2; CDR3 length: 15; clone size: many; J gene: TRBJ2-1; CDR3 protein: CASSYLAGSDNEQFF; CDR3 DNA: TGTGCCAGCAGCTACCTAGCGGGATCAGACAATGAGCAGTTCTTC
V gene: TRBV12-3/TRBV12-4; D gene: -; CDR3 length: 14; clone size: many; J gene: TRBJ2-5; CDR3 protein: CASSFGGAGKTQYF; CDR3 DNA: TGTGCCAGCAGTTTTGGGGGGGCCGGGAAGACCCAGTACTTC
V gene: TRBV7-2; D gene: -; CDR3 length: 15; clone size: few; J gene: TRBJ2-3; CDR3 protein: CASSAYAGAGDTQYF; CDR3 DNA: TGTGCCAGCAGCGCGTATGCGGGGGCTGGAGATACGCAGTATTTT
V gene: TRBV10-1; D gene: TRBD2; CDR3 length: 14; clone size: many; J gene: TRBJ2-7; CDR3 protein: CASSVSGRRHEQYF; CDR3 DNA: TGCGCCAGCAGTGTTAGCGGGAGAAGACACGAGCAGTACTTC
V gene: TRBV29-1; D gene: TRBD1; CDR3 length: 13; clone size: -; J gene: TRBJ1-1; CDR3 protein: CSVRPGQIPEAFF; CDR3 DNA: TGCAGCGTTCGCCCGGGACAGATTCCTGAAGCTTTCTTT
V gene: TRBV28; D gene: -; CDR3 length: 16; clone size: many; J gene: TRBJ2-4; CDR3 protein: CASSTPSRLAKNIQYF; CDR3 DNA: TGTGCCAGCAGTACCCCCTCCCGGTTAGCCAAAAACATTCAGTACTTC
V gene: TRBV7-2; D gene: -; CDR3 length: 15; clone size: once; J gene: TRBJ2-1; CDR3 protein: CASSLISAEWGEQFF; CDR3 DNA: TGTGCCAGCAGCTTAATATCGGCAGAGTGGGGTGAGCAGTTCTTC
V gene: TRBV9; D gene: -; CDR3 length: 15; clone size: once; J gene: TRBJ2-1; CDR3 protein: CASSVEEAGLGEQFF; CDR3 DNA: TGTGCCAGCAGCGTAGAGGAGGCGGGTCTGGGTGAGCAGTTCTTC
V gene: TRBV2; D gene: -; CDR3 length: 14; clone size: many; J gene: TRBJ1-3; CDR3 protein: CASSVESSGNTIYF; CDR3 DNA: TGTGCCAGCAGTGTGGAGAGCTCTGGAAACACCATATATTTT
V gene: TRBV24-1; D gene: TRBD1; CDR3 length: 16; clone size: -; J gene: TRBJ1-2; CDR3 protein: CATSDPRQGGLYGYTF; CDR3 DNA: TGTGCCACCAGTGATCCACGACAGGGGGGCCTCTATGGCTACACCTTC